A selection of T cell receptor beta chains follows, all from one sample in a study of blood T cells in healthy people across ages. TCRdb called the 5' RACE reads again in MiXCR, with one record for every CDR3 protein. The sample consists of 1.4 million or so distinct CDR3 sequences, approximately 43% of them appearing once. Input material: blood. The receptors were gathered from a young woman in good health. Each CDR3 is given with its conserved first and last residue.

j_call v_call cdr3_aa
TRBJ2-1 TRBV6-2/TRBV6-3 CASSYPRIGNEQFF
TRBJ2-1 TRBV19 CASSLDWYNEQFF
TRBJ1-2 TRBV27 CASSMLQGSGGHTF
- TRBV20-1 CSAIPGGETQFF
TRBJ2-3 TRBV7-9 CASNPPDGGAADTQYF
TRBJ2-5 TRBV20-1 CSARGPVKQYF
TRBJ1-2 TRBV5-1 CASSRDIANYGYTF
TRBJ2-5 TRBV12-5 CASGWGTSGSIGNEQYF
TRBJ2-1 TRBV28 CASSSTSGRFYEQFF
TRBJ2-1 TRBV12-5 CASALNPGTSGGAYNEQFF
TRBJ1-5 TRBV12-3/TRBV12-4 CAGSFSGGQPQHF
TRBJ1-2 TRBV28 CANSLGTGAHYGYTF
TRBJ2-7 TRBV7-2 CASSLLAGGIYEQYF
TRBJ1-4 TRBV29-1 CSVEYAPGEKLFF
TRBJ1-5 TRBV4-1 CASSQEPGTGGRQPQHF
TRBJ2-7 TRBV4-3 CASSQEWGPQLEQYF
TRBJ1-4 TRBV12-3/TRBV12-4 CASSLSEDEKLFF
TRBJ1-2 TRBV20-1 CSAGEGSHSYGYTF
TRBJ2-2 TRBV7-2 CASSSAGHITGELFF
TRBJ1-5 TRBV6-5 CASRKDGASQPQHF
TRBJ1-5 TRBV2 CASGGDRGREHF
TRBJ2-7 TRBV6-6 CASSYFGSYEQYF
TRBJ1-4 TRBV7-2 CASSTGAGSNEKPFF
TRBJ1-5 TRBV9 CASSVGPRESQHF
TRBJ2-2 TRBV12-3/TRBV12-4 CASNGRNTGAGELFF
TRBJ1-6 TRBV20-1 CSARDQRERGSPLHF
TRBJ2-1 TRBV12-3/TRBV12-4 CASSRLAGKETQFF
TRBJ2-5 TRBV19 CASTMRLGEETQYF
TRBJ1-1 TRBV11-3 CASSMTGTGNTEAFF
TRBJ2-3 TRBV5-1 CASSPGTGGKDTQYF
TRBJ2-7 TRBV9 CASSPPARGESYNEQYF
TRBJ1-4 TRBV6-1 CASRIRANEKLFF
TRBJ2-1 TRBV27 CASSRAGGLINEQFF
TRBJ2-3 TRBV11-3 CANSLSRGGGPTDTQYF
TRBJ2-1 TRBV28 CASSLYAGLGMLDEQFF
TRBJ2-1 TRBV29-1 CSVEKLARGEQFF
TRBJ2-7 TRBV24-1 CATSDPGQGKAEQYF
TRBJ1-2 TRBV6-6 CASSYAGGGLGYTF
- TRBV12-3/TRBV12-4 CASSLLRSGEQYF
TRBJ2-6 TRBV30 CAWTSPGANVLTF
TRBJ2-7 TRBV3-1 CASSQDWAGPALDEQYF
TRBJ2-5 TRBV2 CASSGLAGQETQYF
TRBJ1-5 TRBV27 CASSRRLKQGDNQPQHF
TRBJ2-7 TRBV6-6 CASSRTSGRRKETHYF
TRBJ2-7 TRBV12-3/TRBV12-4 CASSLEGDEQYF
TRBJ2-2 TRBV12-3/TRBV12-4 CASKFRGLAGAGGELFF